The present entry profiles one T cell receptor beta chain with its context. This sample is part of a study of blood T cell repertoires in COVID-19. Authors' methods: Quantification of nucleated cells was approximated via reference gene primer amplification. Only in-frame clones appear in the TCRdb table, and some are missing; sequencing was by immunoSEQ multiplex PCR. V and J calls plus clone size are reproduced from that table; the DNA served to infer D and trimming. The top ten clones hold 3.5% to 4.5% of a sample with approximately 270,000 clones, approximately 85% of them seen once. Germline loops: CDR1 KGHSY, CDR2 FQNENV. V lost 7 bases, J lost 0 bases, and 5 bases stayed unmatched. The CDR3 is 15 amino acids.

The rearrangement links TRBV16 to TRBJ2-2, with 7 nucleotides matching TRBD1. The sample was PBMCs or T cells enriched from blood (not recorded which). This clonotype was sampled from a woman aged 25 to 39 who had recovered from COVID-19. The CDR3 loop is CASTRQGANTGELFF. In nucleotides, the CDR3 is TGTGCCAGCACCCGACAGGGAGCGAACACCGGGGAGCTGTTTTTT. The full variable domain, completed using reference TRBV16 and TRBJ2-2, is GEEVAQTPKHLVRGEGQKAKLYCAPIKGHSYVFWYQQVLKNEFKFLISFQNENVFDETGMPKERFSAKCLPNSPCSLEIQATKLEDSAVYFCASTRQGANTGELFFGEGSRLTVL.